The clone carrying this T cell receptor beta chain has only a few counts. Its antigen is unidentified. This sample was included in a study of T cells in Graves' hyperthyroidism and ophthalmopathy. Study-wide background: Peripheral blood specimens were obtained at initial diagnosis, prior to any treatment. Study-level points and caveats: Most clonotypes expanded in the thyroid (above 0.001) were also present in blood.

V was clipped by 4 bases and J by 7 bases; unmatched bases: 8. There are 15 residues in the CDR3. Germline lookup yields CDR1 SNHLY and CDR2 FYNNEI. Ophthalmopathy cases met thresholds of Clinical Activity Score at least 3, NOSPECS grade at least 4 and duration under 3 months. The study excluded patients with uncontrolled infection, other autoimmune disease, pregnancy or lactation. The investigators amplified TCR beta CDR3 regions from RNA transcripts. The study used the HTBI primer set for a first-round RT-PCR of the TCR CDR3. Each CDR3 protein is one row after TCRdb ran MiXCR on the multiplex PCR reads. The sample has about 640,000 distinct CDR3 sequences, under 25% seen once; the top ten hold 34%.

Sequenced sample: blood. V gene TRBV2 combines with J gene TRBJ1-5; 9 bases agree with TRBD1. The source of this sequence is a man younger than 40 with Graves' ophthalmopathy. The CDR3 DNA follows: TGTGCCAGCAGTGGGGGACAGGGTCTTTCACAGCCCCAGCATTTT. Amino acids: CASSGGQGLSQPQHF.